A single sample is the source of the 2 T cell receptor beta chains below, sequenced in a study of OX40 agonist ivuxolimab in advanced cancers. Generated by immunoSEQ multiplex PCR, the TCRdb table keeps only in-frame clones and is missing some. The top ten hold around 1.8% of the sample, which has tens of thousands of clones, 91% seen once. This sample comprised CD4+ or CD8+ T cells sorted from blood, obtained in a trial of the OX40 agonist ivuxolimab. The receptors were gathered from an adult with an advanced solid tumor such as melanoma, head and neck, liver or kidney cancer.

This clone was seen a handful of times. The chain joins TRBV28 to TRBJ1-1; D may be TRBD1 (6 bases). V lost 8 bases, J lost 4 bases, and 17 bases lay in between. This CDR3 has 14 amino acids. Germline CDR1 MDHEN, CDR2 SYDVKM. CDR3 sequence: CASCWGHKITEAFF. The CDR3 nucleotides are TGTGCCAGCTGCTGGGGACATAAGATCACTGAAGCTTTCTTT.

This chain joins TRBV19 and TRBJ2-1, with TRBD1 matching over 11 bases. Germline V lookup: CDR1 LNHDA, CDR2 SQIVND (reference sequence). After removal of 6 bases from V and 10 bases from J, the junction contained 11 bases not matched to a gene. The CDR3 is 15 residues long. CDR3 DNA: TGTGCCAGTAGCCCCGGGACAGGGGGGTTACGGGAGCAGTTCTTC. Amino acid sequence: CASSPGTGGLREQFF.